The rows below give T cell receptor beta chains drawn from one sample of a study of response to subunit inactivated influenza vaccine. TCRdb redid the calling of the RT-PCR reads with MiXCR, one entry per CDR3 protein. The data hold about 310,000 distinct CDR3 sequences, with roughly 20% observed a single time. The source was PBMCs from blood, collected 21 months after vaccination. The receptors come from a man aged 50-75 years who received an inactivated influenza vaccine. Both conserved end residues are part of each CDR3. The D gene is left open where the match is weak. The size of a clone is reported for some rows only, either as once, few or many, or as a class for expanded clones.

CDR3 protein	CDR3 DNA	clone size	D gene	CDR3 length	V gene	J gene
CSVRDRNSYEQYF	TGCAGCGTTCGGGACAGGAACTCCTACGAGCAGTACTTC	few	TRBD1	13	TRBV29-1	TRBJ2-7
CSARGLADKGTDTQYF	TGCAGCGCTAGGGGACTAGCTGATAAAGGCACAGATACGCAGTATTTT	few	TRBD2	16	TRBV29-1	TRBJ2-3
CASSLNTGVHGYTF	TGTGCCAGCAGCCTTAACACAGGGGTGCATGGCTACACCTTC	few	TRBD1	14	TRBV7-9	TRBJ1-2
CSAPGQGDEKLFF	TGCAGTGCGCCGGGACAGGGAGATGAAAAACTGTTTTTT	many	TRBD1	13	TRBV20-1	TRBJ1-4
CASSQDLGPGTGGRKAFF	TGCGCCAGCAGCCAAGATCTGGGCCCCGGGACAGGGGGTCGAAAAGCTTTCTTT	few	TRBD1	18	TRBV4-3	TRBJ1-1
CASSGTSGWPNEQFF	TGTGCCAGCAGCGGGACTAGCGGATGGCCTAATGAGCAGTTCTTC	NA	TRBD2	15	TRBV5-4	TRBJ2-1
CASSHPGQYNSPLHF	TGTGCCAGCAGCCATCCTGGACAATATAATTCACCCCTCCACTTT	many	NA	15	TRBV14	TRBJ1-6
CAISFGGDRHVQFF	TGTGCCATCAGCTTCGGGGGGGATCGGCATGTGCAGTTCTTC	NA	TRBD2	14	TRBV10-3	TRBJ2-1
CASSFGVGPLHF	TGTGCCAGCAGTTTTGGCGTGGGCCCCCTCCACTTT	NA	NA	12	TRBV12-3/TRBV12-4	TRBJ1-6
CASSQDTTFNEQFF	TGCGCCAGCAGCCAAGACACTACCTTCAATGAGCAGTTCTTC	few	NA	14	TRBV4-3	TRBJ2-1
CANSLGTVDTIYF	TGTGCCAACAGCTTAGGGACAGTAGACACCATATATTTT	NA	TRBD1	13	TRBV7-2	TRBJ1-3
CASSFSRVNTEAFF	TGTGCCAGCAGTTTTTCCCGGGTGAACACTGAAGCTTTCTTT	many	NA	14	TRBV12-3/TRBV12-4	TRBJ1-1
CASSFRTGSNEQFF	TGTGCCAGCAGCTTTAGGACAGGGTCTAACGAGCAGTTCTTC	NA	TRBD1	14	TRBV9	TRBJ2-1
CTSSKRGQGQETQYF	TGCACCAGCAGCAAACGAGGGCAGGGGCAAGAGACCCAGTACTTC	once	NA	15	TRBV1	TRBJ2-5
CASSLDARNYGYTF	TGCGCCAGCAGCTTGGACGCACGTAACTATGGCTACACCTTC	NA	NA	14	TRBV5-1	TRBJ1-2